A single sample is the source of the 27 T cell receptor beta chains below, sequenced in a study of control samples from healthy donors and cancer patients. Here immunoSEQ multiplex PCR was the method, and the copy in TCRdb shows in-frame clones only, minus some. Altogether about 120,000 clones are present, roughly nine tenths being singletons, with the ten largest covering about 1.1%. Sequencing was done on a sample of PBMCs. Source of these receptors: a woman in her forties or fifties with colorectal cancer.

The chain joins TRBV4-1 to TRBJ1-4; 9 nucleotides line up with TRBD1. V dropped 3 bases and J dropped 6; count of bases not matched to a gene: 11. This CDR3 spans 17 amino acids. CDR1 MGHRA and CDR2 YSYEKL come from the germline V gene. CDR3 residues: CASSHFTPGQGDEKLFF. The DNA for the CDR3 is TGCGCCAGCAGCCATTTTACACCGGGACAGGGCGATGAAAAACTGTTTTTT.

This clone came up a few times. This chain connects TRBV5-4 to TRBJ2-1; tentative D call: TRBD1 (7 bases). Germline loops: CDR1 SGHNT, CDR2 YYREEE (reference sequence). V lost 5 bases, J lost 8 bases, and 23 bases lay in between. CDR3 length: 16 residues. CDR3 DNA sequence: TGTGCCAGCAGTCAGGGGGGAAGAGCTCCTCGGGATGAGCAGTTCTTC. Encoded protein: CASSQGGRAPRDEQFF. Combining the CDR3 with reference TRBV5-4 and TRBJ2-1 gives the whole variable domain ETGVTQSPTHLIKTRGQQVTLRCSSQSGHNTVSWYQQALGQGPQFIFQYYREEENGRGNFPPRFSGLQFPNYSSELNVNALELDDSALYLCASSQGGRAPRDEQFFGPGTRLTVL.

The sample holds a few counts of this clone. The J gene is TRBJ1-1, the V gene TRBV11-2; weak D call: TRBD1 (5 bases). Trimming pared 1 base from V and 0 bases from J, leaving 12 bases between. The CDR3 is 16 residues long. Per germline, CDR1 SGHAT and CDR2 FQNNGV. CDR3 loop: CASSLAGGEMNTEAFF. The CDR3 DNA reads TGTGCCAGCAGCTTAGCGGGGGGTGAGATGAACACTGAAGCTTTCTTT.

The V call is TRBV11-2, the J call TRBJ2-7; D perhaps matches TRBD1 (6 bases). V shed 6 bases and J shed 3 bases, with 9 bases lying between them. The CDR3 has 12 residues. Looked up from germline, CDR1 is SGHAT and CDR2 is FQNNGV. CDR3 nucleotides: TGTGCCAGCAGTTTGGACAGCTACGAGCAGTACTTC. Its translation: CASSLDSYEQYF. The entire variable domain, with the rest obtained from reference TRBV11-2 and TRBJ2-7, is as follows: EAGVAQSPRYKIIEKRQSVAFWCNPISGHATLYWYQQILGQGPKLLIQFQNNGVVDDSQLPKDRFSAERLKGVDSTLKIQPAKLEDSAVYLCASSLDSYEQYFGPGTRLTVT.

V gene TRBV6-5 combines with J gene TRBJ1-1, with D tentatively TRBD1 (5 bases). This CDR3 has 13 residues. Deletions cut 2 bases from V and 6 bases from J, with 10 bases between. The V gene's germline CDR1 is MNHEY and CDR2 SVGAGI. CDR3 residues: CASSYPGLPEAFF. CDR3 DNA sequence: TGTGCCAGCAGTTACCCAGGGCTCCCTGAAGCTTTCTTT.

This clone has only one observation. A read error may produce the germline difference seen at one junction end. The chain carries TRBV6-6 and TRBJ2-1; the match to TRBD2 covers 8 bases. This CDR3 is 11 amino acids long. Germline V gene lookup returns CDR1 MNHNY and CDR2 SVGAGI (reference sequence). CDR3 nucleotide sequence: TGTGCCAGCAGTCGGGGGACTAGTACGGTCTTC. Translation gives CASSRGTSTVF.

This chain links TRBV29-1 with TRBJ1-4; no firm D call. Trimming stripped 4 bases from V and 7 bases from J, with 10 bases between. Germline V CDR1 and CDR2: SQVTM, ANQGSEA. The CDR3 runs 12 residues. The CDR3 reads CSVAGFGEKLFF. DNA of the CDR3: TGCAGCGTTGCGGGGTTTGGTGAAAAACTGTTTTTT.

The chain carries TRBV7-7 and TRBJ2-1, with 7 bases lining up with TRBD2. The CDR3 is 13 amino acids. The V and J ends lost 2 bases and 9 bases, in that order; junction bases with no gene match: 4. The V gene's germline CDR1 is SSHAT and CDR2 FNYEAQ (reference sequence). Here the CDR3 reads CASSLNRGGEQFF. CDR3 in DNA: TGTGCCAGCAGCTTAAATCGCGGGGGTGAGCAGTTCTTC. The full variable domain, completed using reference TRBV7-7 and TRBJ2-1, is GAGVSQSPRYKVTKRGQDVTLRCDPISSHATLYWYQQALGQGPEFLTYFNYEAQPDKSGLPSDRFSAERPEGSISTLTIQRTEQRDSAMYRCASSLNRGGEQFFGPGTRLTVL.

The chain couples TRBV6-6 to TRBJ2-7; TRBD2 is a possible D gene (5 bases). Germline V lookup: CDR1 MNHNY, CDR2 SVGAGI (reference sequence). Deletions cut 5 bases from V and 7 bases from J, with 12 bases between. This CDR3 contains 12 residues. The CDR3 nucleotides are TGTGCCAGCAGTGCCCTCACGGGGGAGCAGTACTTC. Its protein product is CASSALTGEQYF.

The chain uses TRBV4-1 and TRBJ1-5, with D uncertain. Trimming left V 1 base short and J 9 bases short, with 10 bases between. The V gene's germline CDR1 is MGHRA and CDR2 YSYEKL. There are 13 residues in the CDR3. The DNA for the CDR3 is TGCGCCAGCAGCCAAGTAATTACGACGCCCCAGCATTTT. Its protein is CASSQVITTPQHF.

The chain is built from TRBV5-5 and TRBJ2-3; 10 bases align to TRBD1. This CDR3 region has 15 residues. The V gene's germline CDR1 is SGHKS and CDR2 YYEKEE (reference sequence). V trimming: 1 base; J trimming: 4 bases; junction bases outside the gene matches: 3. The CDR3 loop is CASSLRQGAADTQYF. For the CDR3, the DNA is TGTGCCAGCAGCTTGAGACAGGGGGCCGCAGATACGCAGTATTTT.

The chain has TRBV11-1 and TRBJ2-1, with a weak D call TRBD1 (6 bases). CDR1 SGHAT and CDR2 FQDESV come from the germline V gene (reference sequence). The CDR3 covers 15 residues. Trimming removed 5 bases from V and 6 bases from J, with 17 bases in between. Here the CDR3 reads CASSRDTRSVNEQFF. The CDR3 DNA reads TGTGCCAGCAGCCGGGACACTCGCTCGGTCAATGAGCAGTTCTTC. The variable domain in full, completed from reference TRBV11-1 and TRBJ2-1, reads EAEVAQSPRYKITEKSQAVAFWCDPISGHATLYWYRQILGQGPELLVQFQDESVVDDSQLPKDRFSAERLKGVDSTLKIQPAELGDSAMYLCASSRDTRSVNEQFFGPGTRLTVL.

Concerning this clone itself: Different DNA sequences within this sample yield the same CDR3. The rearrangement joins TRBV19 to TRBJ1-5; TRBD1 matches at 10 bases. Germline-derived CDR1 and CDR2 are LNHDA and SQIVND (reference sequence). CDR3 length: 16 residues. The junction had 4 bases not matched to a gene; V was cut back by 3 bases and J by 2 bases. DNA for the CDR3: TGTGCCAGTAGTATCAGGGACAGGGGTGGCAATCAGCCCCAGCATTTT. This sequence encodes CASSIRDRGGNQPQHF.

V gene TRBV24-1 combines with J gene TRBJ2-3; 7 nucleotides agree with TRBD1. This CDR3 spans 12 amino acids. The V and J ends lost 10 bases and 6 bases, in that order; junction bases with no gene match: 6. Germline V gene data show CDR1 as KGHDR and CDR2 as SFDVKD. The CDR3 here is CATRGQDDTQYF. CDR3 coding DNA: TGTGCCACAAGAGGACAGGACGATACGCAGTATTTT.

The V gene is TRBV13, the J gene TRBJ2-7; 14 bases line up with TRBD2. This CDR3 is built from 17 residues. V dropped 5 bases and J dropped 5; count of bases not matched to a gene: 11. The germline CDR1 and CDR2 sequences are PRHDT and FYEKMQ (reference sequence). The CDR3 sequence is CASSLWGLAGVSHEQYF. In DNA form, the CDR3 reads TGTGCCAGCAGCCTATGGGGACTAGCGGGAGTGTCCCACGAGCAGTACTTC.

J is TRBJ1-2 and V is TRBV2; D is undetermined. Trimming took 5 bases from V and 0 from J, leaving 19 bases between them. Germline V CDR1 and CDR2: SNHLY, FYNNEI. This CDR3 has 17 amino acids. CDR3 coding DNA: TGTGCCAGCAGTCCTACCCGCTCACTGAGAGCTAACTATGGCTACACCTTC. It encodes CASSPTRSLRANYGYTF.

This chain uses TRBV19 with TRBJ2-7; D unresolved. Germline V lookup: CDR1 LNHDA, CDR2 SQIVND (reference sequence). Trimming shortened V by 4 bases and J by 3 bases, and 16 bases separated the two germline ends. There are 15 residues in the CDR3. The CDR3 protein is CASSSDVGAYYEQYF. DNA for the CDR3: TGTGCCAGTAGTAGTGATGTGGGTGCCTACTACGAGCAGTACTTC.

This rearrangement joins TRBV6-2 or TRBV6-3 to TRBJ2-3, with TRBD1 matching 8 bases. With V trimmed by 4 bases and J by 0 bases, 3 bases remained unmatched. This CDR3 region has 15 residues. CDR1 and CDR2 from the germline V gene are MNHEY and SVGEGT. This CDR3 reads CASSSGGLSTDTQYF. CDR3 nucleotide sequence: TGTGCCAGCAGTTCAGGGGGCCTTAGCACAGATACGCAGTATTTT.

This clone came up a few times. The chain combines TRBV5-6 with TRBJ2-7, with D possibly being TRBD1 or TRBD2 (5 bases each). Germline V gene lookup returns CDR1 SGHDT and CDR2 YYEEEE. Between the trimmed V and J ends, which lost 4 bases and 1 base, there was a span of 12 bases. The CDR3 totals 14 residues. The CDR3 sequence: CASSDRDRSYEQYF. The CDR3 DNA follows: TGTGCCAGCAGCGACCGGGACCGTTCCTACGAGCAGTACTTC.

The chain combines TRBV7-3 with TRBJ2-3; 11 bases are shared with TRBD2. V shed 5 bases, J shed 5 bases, and the junction held 6 bases outside the gene matches. The CDR3 has 15 amino acids. CDR1 is SGHTA, CDR2 FQGTGA, per germline. CDR3: CASSPSLAGGDTQYF. Written as DNA, the CDR3 is TGTGCCAGCAGCCCCTCTCTAGCGGGGGGAGATACGCAGTATTTT.

This chain connects TRBV5-1 to TRBJ2-3; weak D call: TRBD2 (5 bases). CDR3 length equals 17 residues. The V gene lost 4 bases and the J gene lost 0 bases, with 18 bases spanning the gap. CDR1 SGHRS and CDR2 YFSETQ come from the germline V gene. The chain's CDR3 is CASSLGAAVPSTDTQYF. The CDR3 DNA follows: TGCGCCAGCAGCCTGGGAGCGGCGGTTCCTAGCACAGATACGCAGTATTTT.

The J gene is TRBJ2-7, the V gene TRBV10-3; 9 positions match TRBD2. V lost 8 bases to trimming and J lost 5 bases; unmatched junction nucleotides: 7. Germline V gives CDR1 ENHRY, CDR2 SYGVKD. This CDR3 has 13 residues. The DNA of the CDR3 is TGTGCCATCTCGGGACTAGCCAACAACGAGCAGTACTTC. This encodes CAISGLANNEQYF.

The chain's CDR3 is CASSETVGQTQYF. CDR3 nucleotides: TGTGCCAGCAGTGAGACAGTCGGACAGACCCAGTACTTC. The V call is TRBV2, the J call TRBJ2-5, with a possible D match to TRBD1 (5 bases). The germline V gene has CDR1 SNHLY and CDR2 FYNNEI. V lost 3 bases and J lost 6, with 11 bases in between. The CDR3 is 13 amino acids.

This sequence joins TRBV6-1 and TRBJ1-5; D possibly corresponds to TRBD1 (5 bases). The V end lost 0 bases, the J end lost 7 bases, and 22 bases lay between the germline ends. CDR1 is MNHNS, CDR2 SASEGT, per germline. This CDR3 is 18 amino acids long. CDR3: CASSEALFLRTQGQPQHF. Written as DNA, the CDR3 is TGTGCCAGCAGTGAAGCGCTTTTTTTGAGAACGCAGGGACAGCCCCAGCATTTT.

The V gene is TRBV25-1, the J gene TRBJ2-2; the D gene could be TRBD1 or TRBD2 (6 bases each). Germline V gene lookup returns CDR1 MGHDK and CDR2 SYGVNS. The CDR3 spans 16 residues. Trimming shortened V by 2 bases and J by 1 base, and 11 bases separated the two germline ends. The CDR3 DNA follows: TGTGCCAGCAGTGAAGTTGGGGGGCAGAACACCGGGGAGCTGTTTTTT. Its translation: CASSEVGGQNTGELFF.

This clone was found once. The chain uses TRBV9 and TRBJ1-2; maybe TRBD1 (5 bases). Germline-derived CDR1 and CDR2 are SGDLS and YYNGEE. There are 13 residues in the CDR3. The V and J ends lost 2 bases and 1 base respectively, with 6 bases between them. The CDR3 loop reads CASSVDSNYGYTF. For the CDR3, the DNA is TGTGCCAGCAGCGTTGACAGTAACTATGGCTACACCTTC.

The rearrangement links TRBV6-5 to TRBJ2-4; D gene ambiguous. Trimming shortened V by 8 bases and J by 0 bases, and 11 bases separated the two germline ends. The CDR3 has 14 amino acids. Germline V gene lookup returns CDR1 MNHEY and CDR2 SVGAGI. The CDR3 DNA is TGTGCCAGCTCCCGGAGATTAGCCAAAAACATTCAGTACTTC. Protein sequence: CASSRRLAKNIQYF.